This TCR beta chain was captured in a study of molecular identifiers for immune sequencing clone quantification. Study observations and caveats: For highly expanded clones, sizes could be underestimated when identical TCR molecules share a barcode. Over 98% of effector molecules, but under 1% in naive cells, were held by clones with more than 20 RNA copies. Even with more than 950,000 naive cells present, spiked Jurkat TCR RNA from one cell was reportedly detectable.

The authors gated naive CD8 T cells as CD8+CD4-CCR7+CD45RA+ for sorting. CDR1 and CDR2 (germline): PRHDT, FYEKMQ (reference sequence). The J segment lost 4 bases and the V segment lost 5 bases, leaving 17 bases of the junction unmatched. The CDR3 spans 17 residues. TCRdb itself ran the PCR reads through MiXCR, one entry per CDR3 protein. The table shows 35,000 or so distinct CDR3 sequences, with approximately 18% occurring only once. This clonotype occurred a few times. No antigen is known for it. Sequenced input: naive CD8+ T cells from blood, with Jurkat cell RNA spiked in. The subset is: FACS-sorted CD8+CD4-CCR7+CD45RA+ naive T cells. The receptor's source is a human donor in good health. Some libraries in this study had Jurkat cell RNA spiked in. The gene calls are TRBV13 and TRBJ2-7; 7 bases line up with TRBD1. The CDR3 here is CASSLSLDRQGVYEQYF. The DNA of the CDR3 is TGTGCCAGCAGCCTCTCCTTGGACAGGCAGGGGGTATACGAGCAGTACTTC.